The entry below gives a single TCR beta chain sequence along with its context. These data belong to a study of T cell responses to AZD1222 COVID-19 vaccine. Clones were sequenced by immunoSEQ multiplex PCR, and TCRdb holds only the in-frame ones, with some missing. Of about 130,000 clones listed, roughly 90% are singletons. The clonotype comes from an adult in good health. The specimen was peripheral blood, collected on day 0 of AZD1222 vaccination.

The CDR3 reads CASSIVGSSYNSPLHF. DNA for the CDR3: TGTGCCAGTAGTATAGTGGGCAGCTCCTATAATTCACCCCTCCACTTT. This chain uses TRBV19 with TRBJ1-6; D is unresolved. The CDR3 contains 16 residues. In germline, CDR1 is LNHDA, CDR2 SQIVND (reference sequence). The V end lost 1 base, the J end lost 0 bases, and 7 bases lay between the germline ends.